This T cell receptor beta chain was retrieved from a study of OX40 agonist ivuxolimab in advanced cancers. Repertoires were generated with immunoSEQ multiplex PCR, while TCRdb's copy carries only in-frame clones and drops some. Here the sample spans roughly 64,000 clones, 80% to 90% being singletons. V was cut by 1 base and J by 3 bases, with 10 bases left in between. Germline V lookup: CDR1 SNHLY, CDR2 FYNNEI. The CDR3 is 14 residues long. This chain connects TRBV2 to TRBJ2-7; D may be TRBD1 (5 bases). The origin of this receptor is an adult with an advanced solid tumor such as melanoma, head and neck, liver or kidney cancer. The sequencing used CD4+ or CD8+ T cells sorted from blood, collected in a trial of the OX40 agonist ivuxolimab. The CDR3 nucleotides read TGTGCCAGCAGTGAAGACTTGACAGACTACGAGCAGTACTTC. This codes for CASSEDLTDYEQYF.